This paragraph reports one T cell receptor beta chain. The protocol was immunoSEQ multiplex PCR, while the TCRdb copy is restricted to in-frame clones and leaves out a portion. The table includes about 37,000 clones, 76% detected once. V lost 4 bases to trimming and J lost 8 bases, with 15 bases between them. Germline CDR1 SNHLY, CDR2 FYNNEI. The CDR3 sequence is 14 residues long. This record belongs to a study of PD-1 blockade in classical Hodgkin lymphoma. Following autologous stem cell transplantation, relapse occurred in every patient, and exposure to brentuximab vedotin varied. The sample consisted of peripheral blood mononuclear cells (PBMCs), taken at baseline. The sequence was collected from a human donor with classical Hodgkin lymphoma. The chain is built from TRBV2 and TRBJ2-1; D gene unclear. In DNA, the CDR3 is TGTGCCAGCAGTGCCGTACTGAGATACGATGAGCAGTTCTTC. As protein: CASSAVLRYDEQFF.